The entry that follows covers one TCR beta chain sequence. What it binds is not known. The data were taken from a study of memory CD4+ T cells and cytomegalovirus serostatus. Across the whole study: Donors were healthy Belgian adults, 10 or so CMV seropositive and about two dozen seronegative.

Clones were read by immunoSEQ multiplex PCR, and TCRdb kept only the in-frame ones, dropping some. The sample holds about 56,000 clones, about 80% seen once. This CDR3 has 10 amino acids. V shed 6 bases and J shed 11 bases, with 8 bases lying between them. In germline, CDR1 is MNHNS, CDR2 SASEGT. Study-wide findings and caveats: Median bootstrapped AUC for CMV status was about 0.94 originally, less than 0.93 US-trained.

Single viable CD3+CD4+CD8-CD45RO+ cells were sorted as the memory CD4+ T cells. The receptor's source is an adult in good health and CMV-seronegative. The V gene is TRBV6-1, the J gene TRBJ1-5, with D unresolved. Source material: memory CD4+ T cells from blood. The CDR3 here is CASRSVTQHF. The CDR3 region has the DNA TGTGCCAGCAGGTCAGTGACCCAGCATTTT.